The subject of this entry is one T cell receptor beta chain. Its specificity is not known. Measured with immunoSEQ multiplex PCR; TCRdb has only the in-frame clones, and not every one. The sample includes tens of thousands of clones, about four fifths of them seen just once. The data were taken from a study of OX40 agonist ivuxolimab in advanced cancers. The wider study: Cohort: roughly 80% men, mean age 60, aged roughly 23 to 90. Study-level results: Several nonresponders also turned out to have low normalized T-cell clonal expansion. More expanded clones were found, on average, in CD8+ than in CD4+ T cells.

Peripheral blood came from all dose cohorts at three timepoints. Germline V gene sequence: CDR1 SGHVS, CDR2 FQNEAQ. The CDR3 has 16 residues. After removal of 5 bases from V and 2 bases from J, the junction contained 11 bases not matched to a gene. This chain connects TRBV7-8 to TRBJ1-1, with 7 bases matching TRBD1. This TCR came from an adult with an advanced solid tumor such as melanoma, head and neck, liver or kidney cancer. Sequencing used CD4+ or CD8+ T cells sorted from blood, obtained in a trial of the OX40 agonist ivuxolimab. Here the CDR3 DNA reads TGTGCCAGCAGCCCCGCAGGGGGTAGGAGAAACACTGAAGCTTTCTTT. As protein: CASSPAGGRRNTEAFF.